The clone carrying this T cell receptor (beta chain) was detected ten times or more. The sample comes from a study of T cells after yellow fever vaccination. The CDR3 sequence is 14 residues long. The V end lost 4 bases, the J end lost 2 bases, and 12 bases lay between the germline ends. CDR1 is DFQATT, CDR2 SNEGSKA, per germline (reference sequence). TCRdb fed the 5' RACE reads into MiXCR, producing one record per CDR3 protein. This table has 10,000 to 11,000 distinct CDR3 sequences, roughly 4.8% appearing once. Overall study findings and caveats: Among primary-vaccination clones, most reappeared after the booster, at 96% for CD4 and 85% to 90% for CD8.

The chain carries TRBV20-1 and TRBJ1-5; D is unclear. The specimen was PBMCs, either bulk or a sorted T-cell subset (CD4+, CD8+, memory, or dextramer-sorted; not recorded which), collected around 14 days after the first yellow fever vaccination. The receptor was isolated from a man aged 18 to 30 who received the YFV17D yellow fever vaccine. CDR3 region: CSANHRHRNQPQHF. The CDR3 DNA reads as TGCAGTGCTAATCACAGACATCGCAATCAGCCCCAGCATTTT.